Following are 16 T cell receptor beta chains from one sample sequenced in a study of CD8 T cells in ankylosing spondylitis. TCRdb reanalysed the 5' RACE reads using MiXCR and keeps one entry per CDR3 protein. This sample yields about 540,000 distinct CDR3 sequences, of which roughly an eighth are seen a single time; around 6.8% belongs to the top ten. Study results and caveats: Typical of ankylosing spondylitis blood, it appeared, was a TCR beta motif of fewer than 10 highly homologous variants.

Their target antigens are unknown. Sample: blood, either unsorted or a sorted T cell fraction (not recorded which). The receptors shown here come from a male donor with ankylosing spondylitis.

The CDR3 nucleotides are TGCGCCAGCACCCGCGTCGGGGCCGGGTACTACGAGCAGTACTTC. As protein: CASTRVGAGYYEQYF. The genes are TRBV5-1 and TRBJ2-7; possibly TRBD1 or TRBD2 for D (5 bases each). The CDR3 extends over 15 amino acids. Between the trimmed V and J ends, which lost 6 bases and 3 bases, there was a span of 19 bases. CDR1 and CDR2 (germline): SGHRS, YFSETQ.

This rearrangement joins TRBV3-1 to TRBJ2-7; TRBD2 aligns across 10 bases. Germline V gene lookup returns CDR1 LGHDT and CDR2 YNNKEL (reference sequence). Trimming removed 6 bases from V and 6 bases from J; junction bases left unmatched: 11. The CDR3 is 15 amino acids. Here the CDR3 DNA reads TGTGCCAGCAGATTCGGGCTAGCGGGAGAAAGCGAGCAGTACTTC. This gives the protein CASRFGLAGESEQYF.

The J gene is TRBJ2-7, the V gene TRBV20-1; 11 nucleotides align to TRBD2. CDR3 length equals 15 residues. The V and J ends lost 3 bases and 3 bases, in that order; junction bases with no gene match: 7. The germline CDR1 and CDR2 sequences are DFQATT and SNEGSKA (reference sequence). The CDR3, as DNA: TGCAGTGCTAGTCTCCCTAGCGGGAGGTACTACGAGCAGTACTTC. Residues: CSASLPSGRYYEQYF.

This chain links TRBV10-3 with TRBJ2-1; 7 bases map to TRBD2. The CDR3 runs to 15 residues. Germline assignment: CDR1 ENHRY and CDR2 SYGVKD. Germline trimming cut 8 bases from V and 8 bases from J; bases unmatched to any gene: 15. In DNA, the CDR3 is TGTGCCATCTGTGCGGGAGCGCCCATAGCAGATGAGCAGTTCTTC. It encodes CAICAGAPIADEQFF.

This chain uses TRBV12-5 with TRBJ2-1, with 9 bases identical to TRBD2. The CDR3 spans 19 residues. V was clipped by 0 bases and J by 4 bases; unmatched bases: 13. Germline CDR1 and CDR2: LGHNT and FRNRAP. In DNA form, the CDR3 reads TGTGCTAGTGGTTTGGTCCCCGGGTTAGCGGGGGCCCCTTACAATGAGCAGTTCTTC. Translation: CASGLVPGLAGAPYNEQFF.

The chain employs TRBV6-6 and TRBJ2-7; D is ambiguous. Between the trimmed V and J ends, which lost 0 bases and 6 bases, there was a span of 9 bases. Germline V CDR1 and CDR2: MNHNY, SVGAGI (reference sequence). CDR3 size: 13 residues. CDR3 sequence (DNA): TGTGCCAGCAGTTACTCGTACCCCTCCGAGCAGTACGTC. Translating gives CASSYSYPSEQYV.

This clonotype was observed once. The chain joins TRBV24-1 to TRBJ1-6; D call uncertain. The CDR3 totals 13 residues. V was cut by 3 bases and J by 10 bases, with 9 bases left in between. The germline V gene encodes CDR1 KGHDR and CDR2 SFDVKD. DNA for the CDR3: TGTGCCACCAGTGATGTGAATCAATCACCCCTCCACTTT. Translation: CATSDVNQSPLHF.

The chain employs TRBV4-2 and TRBJ2-1, with 8 bases lining up with TRBD1. CDR3 length equals 18 residues. J was trimmed by 7 bases and V by 1 base; bases with no gene match: 15. Germline V CDR1 and CDR2: LGHNA, YNFKEQ. This CDR3 reads CASSQVIQGVPKTNEQFF. The DNA of the CDR3 is TGTGCCAGCAGCCAAGTTATACAGGGGGTCCCAAAGACGAATGAGCAGTTCTTC.

This sequence joins TRBV5-1 and TRBJ2-3, with 7 nucleotides matching TRBD1. With V trimmed by 0 bases and J by 8 bases, 9 bases remained unmatched. CDR3 length: 15 amino acids. Germline V gene lookup returns CDR1 SGHRS and CDR2 YFSETQ. The CDR3 bases are TGCGCCAGCAGCTTGGATGCCAGGGGGTTGGGTACGCAGTATTTT. This translates into CASSLDARGLGTQYF.

This clonotype was seen only a few times. This sequence joins TRBV5-6 and TRBJ2-2, with D tentatively TRBD1 or TRBD2 (6 bases each). The CDR3 is 15 amino acids. CDR1 is SGHDT, CDR2 YYEEEE, per germline. V lost 2 bases to trimming and J lost 2 bases, with 10 bases between them. The CDR3 protein is CASSFGGQNTGELFF. CDR3 in DNA: TGTGCCAGCAGCTTCGGGGGACAAAACACCGGGGAGCTGTTTTTT.

The rearrangement uses TRBV24-1 and TRBJ1-2, with D hard to call. Germline CDR1 reads KGHDR; CDR2 reads SFDVKD. The V end lost 7 bases, the J end lost 9 bases, and 17 bases lay between the germline ends. The CDR3 totals 13 residues. The CDR3 DNA reads TGTGCCACCAGCCTCTCGGGTGCCGCTAGCTACACCTTC. Its protein product is CATSLSGAASYTF.

In its sample, this clonotype was seen a few times. The chain carries TRBV29-1 and TRBJ2-1; 15 bases are shared with TRBD2. CDR1 is SQVTM, CDR2 ANQGSEA, per germline. The junction had 7 bases not matched to a gene; V was cut back by 4 bases and J by 0 bases. The CDR3 has 18 amino acids. Here the CDR3 DNA reads TGCAGCGTTGCAGGACTAGCGGGAGGGCAGAGCTCCTACAATGAGCAGTTCTTC. This encodes CSVAGLAGGQSSYNEQFF.

This clonotype was seen repeatedly, ten times or more. The chain links TRBV12-3 or TRBV12-4 to TRBJ2-1; TRBD2 is a possible D gene (5 bases). V lost 5 bases and J 2 bases, leaving 16 bases between the germline ends. The CDR3 runs to 16 residues. CDR3 in DNA: TGTGCCAGCAGTCCAAAGGGCGGGTCAACCTACAATGAGCAGTTCTTC. Amino acids: CASSPKGGSTYNEQFF.

The chain couples TRBV14 to TRBJ1-6; D is unclear. The CDR3 extends over 13 amino acids. Germline V gene lookup returns CDR1 SGHDN and CDR2 FVKESK. Trimming pared 1 base from V and 8 bases from J, leaving 6 bases between. The CDR3 protein is CASSQGRHSPLHF. CDR3 in DNA: TGTGCCAGCAGCCAAGGGAGGCATTCACCCCTCCACTTT.

The chain uses TRBV10-1 and TRBJ2-5; D may correspond to TRBD1 or TRBD2 (5 bases each). This CDR3 has 15 residues. Looked up from germline, CDR1 is WNHNN and CDR2 is SYGVQD (reference sequence). The V and J ends lost 3 bases and 2 bases respectively, with 13 bases between them. The CDR3 loop is CASSDPGHQQETQYF. The CDR3 nucleotides read TGCGCCAGCAGTGACCCGGGGCACCAGCAAGAGACCCAGTACTTC.

In its sample, this clonotype was seen many times. This chain joins TRBV5-5 and TRBJ1-4; D is undetermined. CDR3 size: 16 residues. Trimming took 4 bases from V and 0 from J, leaving 13 bases between them. Per germline, CDR1 SGHKS and CDR2 YYEKEE (reference sequence). CDR3 residues: CASSPWTVATNEKLFF. The CDR3 region has the DNA TGTGCCAGCAGCCCGTGGACCGTTGCAACTAATGAAAAACTGTTTTTT. Variable domain in full (rest from reference TRBV5-5 and TRBJ1-4): DAGVTQSPTHLIKTRGQQVTLRCSPISGHKSVSWYQQVLGQGPQFIFQYYEKEERGRGNFPDRFSARQFPNYSSELNVNALLLGDSALYLCASSPWTVATNEKLFFGSGTQLSVL.